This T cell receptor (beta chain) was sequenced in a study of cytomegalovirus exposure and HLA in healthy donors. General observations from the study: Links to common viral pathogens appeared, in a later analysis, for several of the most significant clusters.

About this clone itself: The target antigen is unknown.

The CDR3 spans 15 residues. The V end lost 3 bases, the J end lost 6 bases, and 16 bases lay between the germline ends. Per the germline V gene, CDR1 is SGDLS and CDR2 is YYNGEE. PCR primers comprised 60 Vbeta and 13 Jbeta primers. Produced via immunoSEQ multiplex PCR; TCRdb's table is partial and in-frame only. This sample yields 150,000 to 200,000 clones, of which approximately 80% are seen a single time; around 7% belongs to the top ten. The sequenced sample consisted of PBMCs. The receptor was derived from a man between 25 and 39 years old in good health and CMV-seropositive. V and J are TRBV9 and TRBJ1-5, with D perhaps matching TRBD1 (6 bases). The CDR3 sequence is CASSGGQTSGQPQHF. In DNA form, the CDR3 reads TGTGCCAGCAGCGGAGGACAGACCTCAGGTCAGCCCCAGCATTTT.